Sequencing of this T cell receptor (beta chain) was carried out in a study of CD8 T cells in ankylosing spondylitis. General study findings and limits: Clones linked to disease, bearing a CD8+ phenotype, were relatively rare in peripheral blood. Reported data indicate significant enrichment of disease-linked clones within matched ankylosing spondylitis synovial fluid. Seemingly distinctive of ankylosing spondylitis blood was a TCR beta motif formed by eight highly homologous variants.

This clonotype was seen a few times. Its target is unknown. Trimming took 0 bases from V and 8 from J; bases not matched to a gene: 10. Germline V CDR1 and CDR2: LGHNA, YSLEER. The CDR3 is 17 amino acids. TCRdb re-called the 5' RACE reads through MiXCR, storing one row per CDR3 protein. The sample yields 37,000 or so distinct CDR3 sequences, 16% seen once. The clonotype was recovered from a male donor with ankylosing spondylitis or in good health (not recorded which). This chain uses TRBV4-3 with TRBJ2-1; 10 nucleotides match TRBD2. What was sequenced was blood. CDR3 DNA: TGCGCCAGCAGCCAAGATCGTACTAGCGGGACAGTGTATGAGCAGTTCTTC. It specifies CASSQDRTSGTVYEQFF.